This T cell receptor beta chain appears in the sequencing data of a study of beta chain features in type 1 diabetes. Study findings and constraints: Patients with Type 1 diabetes showed moderately but significantly shorter TCRB CDR3s in all four CD4+ subsets.

CDR1 MDHEN and CDR2 SYDVKM come from the germline V gene. The ends were cut back, 7 bases at V and 7 bases at J, with 16 bases in the middle. This CDR3 has 13 amino acids. cDNA synthesis used the whole RNA isolate, giving expressed TCRB sequences. The method was immunoSEQ multiplex PCR; TCRdb's version includes in-frame clones alone and lacks a portion of them. This sample has 300,000 or so clones, with roughly 8.8% found just once. Of note for this clone: Antigen unknown.

The clonotype originates from a man aged 25 to 40 with type 1 diabetes. Sample: central memory CD4+ T cells from blood. The chain recombines TRBV28 with TRBJ1-2, with D possibly matching TRBD1 (5 bases). CDR3: CASTTASQGGYTF. CDR3 nucleotides: TGTGCCAGCACGACAGCGTCCCAGGGTGGCTACACCTTC.